One sample yielded the 10 T cell receptor beta chains listed below, sequenced in a study of regulatory T cells in long-lasting Graves disease. Relying on iRepertoire HTBI primers and Arm-PCR of CDR3 regions, the team built TCR beta libraries. TCRdb used MiXCR to reprocess the multiplex PCR reads, holding one entry per CDR3 protein. The sample carries roughly 350,000 distinct CDR3 sequences, over 15% recorded once. Time point of the sample: newly diagnosed GD, antithyroid drugs for less than 3 months. TCR sequences were obtained from RNA taken from PBMCs. This sample was also put to use in a study of T cells in Graves' hyperthyroidism and ophthalmopathy.

Sequenced here: peripheral blood mononuclear cells (PBMCs), sampled at new diagnosis, from a patient treated with antithyroid drugs. The receptors here all came from a man aged 35 to 55 with Graves disease.

This clonotype was observed many times. CDR3: CASKVGGASEQFF. DNA of the CDR3: TGCGCCAGCAAGGTCGGGGGGGCGAGTGAGCAGTTCTTC. The chain has TRBV5-1 and TRBJ2-1, with TRBD2 identical over 8 bases. Germline V CDR1 and CDR2: SGHRS, YFSETQ. The CDR3 length is 13 residues. With V trimmed by 6 bases and J by 9 bases, 8 bases remained unmatched.

V gene TRBV28 combines with J gene TRBJ2-5; D tentatively reads TRBD1 or TRBD2 (5 bases each). This CDR3 has 14 residues. CDR1 and CDR2 (germline): MDHEN, SYDVKM. The V and J ends lost 10 bases and 5 bases respectively, with 20 bases between them. The CDR3 reads CATDTVAEGETQYF. The CDR3, as DNA: TGTGCCACTGATACCGTGGCCGAGGGGGAGACCCAGTACTTC.

The V call is TRBV6-1, the J call TRBJ1-4; D might be TRBD1 (5 bases). V lost 6 bases and J lost 8, with 16 bases in between. The CDR3 contains 14 residues. From germline, CDR1 is MNHNS and CDR2 SASEGT. CDR3 nucleotides: TGTGCCAGCAGCGCAGGGCGGTTCCGGGAAAAACTGTTTTTT. Its protein is CASSAGRFREKLFF.

This clonotype was recorded at least ten times. The chain combines TRBV2 with TRBJ1-1; possible D gene TRBD1, 5 bases. V lost 6 bases and J 11 bases, leaving 25 bases between the germline ends. The CDR3 extends over 15 amino acids. In germline, CDR1 is SNHLY, CDR2 FYNNEI. The CDR3 loop reads CASRAALRGILDAFF. Here the CDR3 DNA reads TGTGCCAGCAGGGCAGCCCTGCGGGGGATCCTAGACGCTTTCTTT.

CDR3 nucleotide sequence: TGTGCCAGCAGTTCCAAGTTTGGCTACACCTTC. Its translation: CASSSKFGYTF. The genes are TRBV28 and TRBJ1-2, with D unclear. CDR3 length equals 11 residues. The germline V and J ends were trimmed by 4 bases and 7 bases, with 7 bases remaining between them. Germline-derived CDR1 and CDR2 are MDHEN and SYDVKM.

This clonotype came up many times. The chain carries TRBV5-1 and TRBJ1-5; 7 bases map to TRBD1. The CDR3 extends over 13 amino acids. After removal of 4 bases from V and 5 bases from J, the junction contained 3 bases not matched to a gene. From germline, CDR1 is SGHRS and CDR2 YFSETQ. CDR3 loop: CASSIGQDQPQHF. The CDR3 DNA is TGCGCCAGCAGCATAGGACAGGATCAGCCCCAGCATTTT.

The chain uses TRBV11-2 and TRBJ1-1; no firm D call. Trimming removed 1 base from V and 1 base from J, with 7 bases in between. The CDR3 contains 14 residues. The V gene's germline CDR1 is SGHAT and CDR2 FQNNGV. The CDR3 coding sequence is TGTGCCAGCAGCTTAGGAAGTGGGAACACTGAAGCTTTCTTT. It translates to CASSLGSGNTEAFF.

This clonotype came up once. This sequence joins TRBV20-1 and TRBJ2-5; D unresolved. The CDR3 covers 13 residues. V dropped 1 base and J dropped 5 bases, with 11 bases sitting between them. CDR1 and CDR2 (germline): DFQATT, SNEGSKA (reference sequence). CDR3 DNA sequence: TGCAGTGCTAGAGGCTTCAAAAGGGAGACCCAGTACTTC. The encoded protein is CSARGFKRETQYF.

This clonotype came up many times. The chain uses TRBV7-9 and TRBJ1-1; D uncertain. V lost 3 bases and J 4 bases, leaving 9 bases between the germline ends. Germline CDR1 is SEHNR and CDR2 is FQNEAQ (reference sequence). This CDR3 has 13 residues. The CDR3 is CASSLNSGTEAFF. DNA of the CDR3: TGTGCCAGCAGCTTGAATTCAGGCACTGAAGCTTTCTTT.

This clonotype was recorded at least ten times. The V gene is TRBV28, the J gene TRBJ2-7; 7 positions match TRBD1. The germline V gene encodes CDR1 MDHEN and CDR2 SYDVKM. The CDR3 is made up of 14 amino acids. Unmatched junction bases numbered 5, after V lost 4 bases and J lost 2 bases. CDR3: CASSSGQAPYEQYF. The CDR3 bases are TGTGCCAGCAGTTCTGGACAGGCCCCCTACGAGCAGTACTTC.